This T cell receptor (beta chain) was recovered during a study of T cells in localized non-small cell lung cancer. The data were produced by immunoSEQ multiplex PCR, yet TCRdb's version contains in-frame clones alone and is incomplete. This table has about 39,000 clones, 79% appearing once. V was clipped by 1 base and J by 3 bases, with 15 bases between them. The CDR3 spans 16 residues. Germline CDR1 is MDHEN and CDR2 is SYDVKM. General study findings and limits: In uninvolved adjacent lung, T cell clonality reached its highest value, exceeding tumor. Detection in adjacent lung was observed for a median around 50 of the top 100 tumor clones. Higher blood T cell density tracked longer overall survival.

With respect to this clone: The antigen is undetermined.

This clonotype was obtained from a woman aged 40 to 75 with stage II squamous cell lung carcinoma. The chain employs TRBV28 and TRBJ1-2, with no clear D. This specimen consisted of PBMCs, obtained before any cancer treatment. The chain's CDR3 is CASSLLDTGPHYGYTF. The CDR3 DNA follows: TGTGCCAGCAGTTTATTAGACACCGGCCCTCACTATGGCTACACCTTC.